This entry is about one T cell receptor (beta chain). Its antigen is unidentified. The source of the sample is a study of T cell responses to AZD1222 COVID-19 vaccine. Findings and caveats of the study: It should be noted that donors were predominantly white British and more often female, and clonal diversity was possibly underestimated. CD4 TCRs covered the whole spike, strongest at regions 160-218 and 743-854.

The method was immunoSEQ multiplex PCR; TCRdb's version includes in-frame clones alone and lacks a portion of them. Altogether approximately 210,000 clones are present, about nine tenths being singletons, with the ten largest covering approximately 3.7%. Germline CDR1 and CDR2: SGHRS and YFSETQ. The CDR3 extends over 16 amino acids. V was pared by 0 bases and J by 0 bases, with 10 bases between. This receptor was obtained from an adult who received the AZD1222 COVID-19 vaccine. This sample comprised peripheral blood, obtained 28 days after the second AZD1222 dose. J is TRBJ1-3 and V is TRBV5-1; D is unclear. In DNA form, the CDR3 reads TGCGCCAGCAGCTTGGGGCAGGCGAACTCTGGAAACACCATATATTTT. Protein: CASSLGQANSGNTIYF.